The clone carrying this T cell receptor (beta chain) has more than one count but fewer than ten. Together with a sample-barcoded 5' primer, a J-beta primer mix was included in a second PCR lasting about 6 to 11 cycles. TCRdb ran MiXCR on the 5' RACE reads and lists one entry per CDR3 protein. The sample includes some 850,000 distinct CDR3 sequences, about a quarter of them seen just once. The sample is drawn from a study of blood T cells in healthy people across ages. V gave up 3 bases and J gave up 2 bases, with 6 bases separating them. This CDR3 contains 13 residues. The germline V gene has CDR1 MDHEN and CDR2 SYDVKM. The same sample was also used in a study of T cells of mothers and their children. From that report: Donors were three healthy Caucasian mothers and their six children. Each mother yielded more than 9 million TCR beta CDR3 reads. Each child yielded millions of reads.

The gene calls are TRBV28 and TRBJ2-3; D gene uncertain. Sequenced sample: blood. This clonotype was sampled from a boy younger than 18 in good health. Here the CDR3 reads CASSLPDTDTQYF. CDR3 nucleotides: TGTGCCAGCAGTTTGCCAGACACAGATACGCAGTATTTT.